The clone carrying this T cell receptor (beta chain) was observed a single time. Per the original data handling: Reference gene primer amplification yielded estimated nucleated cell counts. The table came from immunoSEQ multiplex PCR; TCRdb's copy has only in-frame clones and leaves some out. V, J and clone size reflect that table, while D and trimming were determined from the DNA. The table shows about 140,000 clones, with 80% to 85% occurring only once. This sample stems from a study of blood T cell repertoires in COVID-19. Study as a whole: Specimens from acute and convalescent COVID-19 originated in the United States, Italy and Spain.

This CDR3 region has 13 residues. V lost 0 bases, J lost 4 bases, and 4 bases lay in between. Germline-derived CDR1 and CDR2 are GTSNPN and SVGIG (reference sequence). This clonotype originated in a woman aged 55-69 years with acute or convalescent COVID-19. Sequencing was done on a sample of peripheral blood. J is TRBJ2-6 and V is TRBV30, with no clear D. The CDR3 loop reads CAWSVRGANVLTF. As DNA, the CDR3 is TGTGCCTGGAGTGTGAGGGGGGCCAACGTCCTGACTTTC.